This T cell receptor beta chain was retrieved from a study of identical twins. Overall study results and limits: The study drew conclusions from cross-sectional statistical analysis, not from following the same donors. Cord blood beta clonotypes present at high abundance carried fewer insertions; no such pattern appeared in memory repertoires. Out-of-frame alpha sequences shared by twins were enriched for low generation probability.

With template switching, a universal primer site was added, and the cDNA carried unique molecular identifiers. Each CDR3 protein is one row after TCRdb ran MiXCR on the 5' RACE reads. The sample contains under 450,000 distinct CDR3 sequences, 15% to 20% of which appear only once. This clonotype was picked up a small number of times. Its specificity is not known. This receptor was taken from a man aged 45-65 years in good health. Specimen: naive T cells sorted from blood.

Here the CDR3 DNA reads TGTGCCAGCAGCGCCGGACTCGGCATCTACGAGCAGTACTTC. Translated, it gives CASSAGLGIYEQYF. The rearrangement links TRBV9 to TRBJ2-7; D might be TRBD2 (5 bases). Trimming shortened V by 3 bases and J by 3 bases, and 13 bases separated the two germline ends. Looked up from germline, CDR1 is SGDLS and CDR2 is YYNGEE. The length of the CDR3 is 14 residues.